This T cell receptor (beta chain) was obtained from a study of T cell responses to AZD1222 COVID-19 vaccine. The table came from immunoSEQ multiplex PCR; TCRdb's copy has only in-frame clones and leaves some out. The table includes 100,000 to 150,000 clones, 84% detected once. About this clone itself: The antigen is not known.

V gave up 9 bases and J gave up 3 bases, with 17 bases separating them. The CDR3 contains 14 residues. CDR1 and CDR2 (germline): MNHEY, SVGAGI. Study outcomes and limitations: Among spike-specific TCRs, nearly half reportedly target unmutated variant regions.

Sequences were derived from peripheral blood, sampled 28 days after the second AZD1222 dose. V is TRBV6-5 and J is TRBJ1-1; D might be TRBD1 (5 bases). This clonotype originated in an adult who received the AZD1222 COVID-19 vaccine. The CDR3 nucleotides read TGTGCCAGTACCTTCCTCCCGGGGGACACTGAAGCTTTCTTT. Translated, it gives CASTFLPGDTEAFF.